The 25 T cell receptor beta chains given below trace back to one sample, sequenced in a study of beta chain features in type 1 diabetes (dated by TCRdb to 2016 to 2018). Libraries were built with the immunoSEQ multiplex PCR assay. All of the isolated RNA was reverse transcribed with the High Capacity cDNA Reverse Transcription Kit, so expressed TCRB transcripts were sequenced. The immuneACCESS repertoire file appears here via TCRdb, limited to in-frame rearrangements. These files lack a portion of the clones; in checked studies, under half of the deficit traces to unresolved V genes, and the cause of the others is not known. The sample has fewer than 350,000 clones on record, roughly a fifth of them singletons. The biggest ten clones account for approximately 0.041% of the sample. Source material: naive CD4+ T cells from blood. The sample's cell subset or site label, in plain terms: true naive CD4+ T cells. Receptors were obtained from a woman between 18 and 30 years old in good health.

The chain joins TRBV4-2 to TRBJ2-1; 11 bases are a match to TRBD2. Germline CDR1 reads LGHNA; CDR2 reads YNFKEQ. V was clipped by 2 bases and J by 7 bases; unmatched bases: 7. The CDR3 totals 16 residues. The CDR3 here is CASSQRNSGRGNEQFF. CDR3 nucleotide sequence: TGTGCCAGCAGCCAACGGAATAGCGGGAGGGGAAATGAGCAGTTCTTC.

This chain links TRBV30 with TRBJ2-3; D is perhaps TRBD2 (5 bases). The CDR3 consists of 13 residues. Trimming stripped 2 bases from V and 2 bases from J, with 8 bases between. Germline V gene sequence: CDR1 GTSNPN, CDR2 SVGIG (reference sequence). CDR3 loop: CAWSLRDTDTQYF. Here the CDR3 DNA reads TGTGCCTGGAGTCTCCGGGACACAGATACGCAGTATTTT.

The V call is TRBV25-1, the J call TRBJ2-1, with D unresolved. Trimming stripped 2 bases from V and 7 bases from J, with 12 bases between. This CDR3 has 14 residues. From germline, CDR1 is MGHDK and CDR2 SYGVNS. The CDR3: CASSEHLAPNEQFF. In DNA form, the CDR3 reads TGTGCCAGCAGTGAACACCTTGCGCCGAATGAGCAGTTCTTC.

The chain uses TRBV6-6 and TRBJ2-1; 9 bases align to TRBD2. J was trimmed by 4 bases and V by 3 bases; bases with no gene match: 7. The CDR3 extends over 16 amino acids. Germline V gene lookup returns CDR1 MNHNY and CDR2 SVGAGI (reference sequence). CDR3 coding DNA: TGTGCCAGCAGTTATCCCATAGCGGGGGCTTACAATGAGCAGTTCTTC. Translating it yields CASSYPIAGAYNEQFF.

This clone showed up just a few times. V gene TRBV4-3 combines with J gene TRBJ2-3; 8 bases match TRBD2. V lost 4 bases and J lost 3; bases outside the gene matches: 6. The CDR3 is 15 amino acids. Germline V lookup: CDR1 LGHNA, CDR2 YSLEER. The CDR3 nucleotides read TGCGCCAGCAGCCCGTCGGGGGGGGCGACAGATACGCAGTATTTT. Its translation: CASSPSGGATDTQYF.

This clone was seen more than once but under ten times. The chain employs TRBV11-1 and TRBJ2-1; 9 bases match TRBD1. Trimming cost V 6 bases and J 4 bases; bases outside gene matches: 7. Per germline, CDR1 SGHAT and CDR2 FQDESV (reference sequence). CDR3 length: 15 residues. The CDR3 coding sequence is TGTGCCAGCAGAGGGGACAGGGAACCTTACAATGAGCAGTTCTTC. This translates into CASRGDREPYNEQFF. Full variable domain (remainder filled in from reference TRBV11-1 and TRBJ2-1): EAEVAQSPRYKITEKSQAVAFWCDPISGHATLYWYRQILGQGPELLVQFQDESVVDDSQLPKDRFSAERLKGVDSTLKIQPAELGDSAMYLCASRGDREPYNEQFFGPGTRLTVL.

A few counts support this clone. The gene calls are TRBV5-4 and TRBJ2-3; unclear D gene. CDR3 length equals 13 residues. V was clipped by 4 bases and J by 4 bases, with 10 bases between them. Germline CDR1 reads SGHNT; CDR2 reads YYREEE (reference sequence). In nucleotides, the CDR3 is TGTGCCAGCAGCCCGGTCGAGCCAGATACGCAGTATTTT. Amino acids: CASSPVEPDTQYF.

Only a few counts were recorded for this clone. The V gene is TRBV27, the J gene TRBJ2-5; D ambiguous. CDR3 length: 13 residues. Germline assignment: CDR1 MNHEY and CDR2 SMNVEV (reference sequence). The V end lost 2 bases, the J end lost 4 bases, and 8 bases lay between the germline ends. CDR3 sequence: CASSLADRETQYF. As DNA, the CDR3 is TGTGCCAGCAGTTTAGCCGATAGAGAGACCCAGTACTTC.

The gene calls are TRBV7-2 and TRBJ2-5, with TRBD1 matching 7 bases. The CDR3 consists of 13 residues. CDR1 and CDR2 from the germline V gene are SGHTA and FQGNSA. Trimming cost V 5 bases and J 5 bases; bases outside gene matches: 5. CDR3 region: CASSVQGTETQYF. CDR3 nucleotides: TGTGCCAGCAGCGTACAGGGGACGGAGACCCAGTACTTC.

The chain recombines TRBV29-1 with TRBJ2-1; the match to TRBD1 covers 8 bases. J lost 6 bases, V lost 6 bases, and 7 bases had no gene match. The germline gives CDR1 SQVTM, CDR2 ANQGSEA. CDR3 size: 13 residues. The CDR3 sequence: CSVITRGPNEQFF. DNA of the CDR3: TGCAGCGTGATCACCAGGGGGCCCAATGAGCAGTTCTTC.

V is TRBV5-1 and J is TRBJ2-7, with D perhaps matching TRBD2 (5 bases). CDR1 is SGHRS and CDR2 is YFSETQ in the germline V gene. This CDR3 contains 14 residues. V was trimmed by 6 bases and J by 6 bases, leaving 19 bases between them. The CDR3 DNA follows: TGCGCCAGCAATGGGAGTCCGGTGGAGAGCGAGCAGTACTTC. Amino acids: CASNGSPVESEQYF.

The J gene is TRBJ1-5, the V gene TRBV19; tentatively, D is TRBD1 (5 bases). V lost 4 bases and J lost 1, with 14 bases in between. This CDR3 has 16 residues. Germline values: CDR1 LNHDA, CDR2 SQIVND (reference sequence). This CDR3 reads CASSTGRGGSNQPQHF. Written as DNA, the CDR3 is TGTGCCAGTAGTACGGGGAGGGGAGGGAGCAATCAGCCCCAGCATTTT.

The genes are TRBV4-1 and TRBJ2-1; 7 bases agree with TRBD2. V was pared by 1 base and J by 7 bases, with 7 bases of the junction left unmatched. The CDR3 extends over 15 amino acids. Germline values: CDR1 MGHRA, CDR2 YSYEKL. This CDR3 reads CASSQVGGRTNEQFF. In nucleotides, the CDR3 is TGCGCCAGCAGCCAAGTGGGCGGGAGAACGAATGAGCAGTTCTTC.

The chain uses TRBV18 and TRBJ1-5, with 8 nucleotides matching TRBD1. The germline CDR1 and CDR2 sequences are KGHSH and LQKENI. V lost 3 bases, J lost 7 bases, and 5 bases stayed unmatched. The CDR3 has 14 residues. The CDR3 here is CASSPSDRGQPQHF. CDR3 DNA sequence: TGTGCCAGCTCACCTTCTGACAGGGGCCAGCCCCAGCATTTT.

The V gene is TRBV7-2, the J gene TRBJ2-7; no firm D call. The CDR3 length is 13 residues. V was shortened by 1 base and J by 9 bases, with 13 bases between the two germline ends. Germline CDR1 SGHTA, CDR2 FQGNSA. In DNA, the CDR3 is TGTGCCAGCAGCTTAGGGTCAAGCGCCTCGCAGTACTTC. Translating it yields CASSLGSSASQYF.

The chain carries TRBV6-5 and TRBJ2-7, with 9 bases aligning to TRBD1. This CDR3 region has 14 residues. Looked up from germline, CDR1 is MNHEY and CDR2 is SVGAGI. After removal of 2 bases from V and 5 bases from J, the junction contained 4 bases not matched to a gene. This CDR3 is CASSYRDRVDEQYF. The CDR3 bases are TGTGCCAGCAGTTACCGGGACAGGGTCGACGAGCAGTACTTC.

This clone was counted a few times. The V and J genes are TRBV18 and TRBJ2-5, with D perhaps TRBD2 (5 bases). Trimming stripped 3 bases from V and 5 bases from J, with 13 bases between. The CDR3 has 14 residues. Germline loops: CDR1 KGHSH, CDR2 LQKENI. The CDR3 loop reads CASSPGTPGETQYF. The DNA of the CDR3 is TGTGCCAGCTCACCGGGCACCCCGGGGGAGACCCAGTACTTC.

This chain connects TRBV7-9 to TRBJ1-5, with D hard to call. The CDR3 spans 15 residues. Trimming removed 5 bases at V and 8 bases at J, with 19 bases between. Germline V gene lookup returns CDR1 SEHNR and CDR2 FQNEAQ (reference sequence). The CDR3 sequence is CASSAAMSPTEPQHF. CDR3 bases: TGTGCCAGCAGCGCGGCAATGTCACCCACGGAGCCCCAGCATTTT.

The chain recombines TRBV12-5 with TRBJ1-2; possibly TRBD1 for D (5 bases). Trimming cost V 5 bases and J 6 bases, with 16 bases left between them. Germline V lookup: CDR1 LGHNT, CDR2 FRNRAP. This CDR3 is built from 14 residues. The CDR3 region is CASGLTGTSHGYTF. In DNA form, the CDR3 reads TGTGCTAGTGGTCTTACCGGGACTTCCCATGGCTACACCTTC.

This clone has a handful of counts. V is TRBV7-2 and J is TRBJ1-1, with 9 bases aligning to TRBD1. CDR3 length equals 15 residues. The trim removed 6 bases at V and 2 bases at J, leaving 7 bases unmatched. The germline gives CDR1 SGHTA, CDR2 FQGNSA. The CDR3 DNA reads TGTGCCAGCAGGAAGACGGGACAGGGCAACACTGAAGCTTTCTTT. Its protein is CASRKTGQGNTEAFF.

This clone was counted a few times. The chain employs TRBV10-3 and TRBJ2-1, with 10 positions matching TRBD2. V lost 3 bases and J lost 6; bases outside the gene matches: 8. This CDR3 is built from 16 residues. In germline, CDR1 is ENHRY, CDR2 SYGVKD. DNA for the CDR3: TGTGCCATCAGTGACGATGGAGCGGGAGGGGTCAATGAGCAGTTCTTC. Translation gives CAISDDGAGGVNEQFF.

The chain carries TRBV5-1 and TRBJ2-3; D uncertain. V was cut by 0 bases and J by 6 bases, with 11 bases left in between. Per the germline V gene, CDR1 is SGHRS and CDR2 is YFSETQ. The CDR3 extends over 14 amino acids. CDR3 loop: CASSLGRGADTQYF. The CDR3 bases are TGCGCCAGCAGCTTGGGTCGAGGAGCGGATACGCAGTATTTT.

The CDR3 loop reads CASDRDIAKNIQYF. CDR3 nucleotide sequence: TGTGCCTCCGACAGGGATATAGCCAAAAACATTCAGTACTTC. The V gene is TRBV30, the J gene TRBJ2-4; 7 bases map to TRBD1. Germline V CDR1 and CDR2: GTSNPN, SVGIG (reference sequence). This CDR3 has 14 residues. Losses at the gene ends were 7 bases for V and 0 bases for J; bases not matched to a gene: 6.

This clone is a singleton in its sample. This chain uses TRBV5-4 with TRBJ2-5, with 7 bases aligning to TRBD1. Germline CDR1 and CDR2: SGHNT and YYREEE (reference sequence). This CDR3 is built from 15 residues. V lost 4 bases to trimming and J lost 4 bases; unmatched junction nucleotides: 10. CDR3 sequence reads: CASSPNQGVGETQYF. CDR3 sequence (DNA): TGTGCCAGCAGCCCCAACCAGGGGGTTGGAGAGACCCAGTACTTC.

This clone has only a few counts. The rearrangement links TRBV4-1 to TRBJ2-3, with D possibly TRBD2 on 6 matching bases. The CDR3 is 14 residues long. Trimming took 0 bases from V and 9 from J, leaving 13 bases between them. CDR1 is MGHRA, CDR2 YSYEKL, per germline. The CDR3 DNA follows: TGCGCCAGCAGCCAAGATTGGGGGGACCTAACGCAGTATTTT. The encoded protein is CASSQDWGDLTQYF.